The rows below give T cell receptor beta chains drawn from one sample of a study of T cells expressing NK-cell markers. Reanalyzing the 5' RACE reads, TCRdb keeps one entry per CDR3 protein, without DNA. This sample carries about 160,000 distinct CDR3 sequences, with about 18% going to the ten biggest clones. The sample taken for sequencing was blood T cells: a sorted CD56 or NKG2C T cell subset, CD4+ or CD8+ T cells, or bulk PBMC T cells (not recorded which). All receptors derive from a woman between 18 and 69 years old in good health. The CDR3 runs from the conserved cysteine through the conserved F or W. Fields, in order: V gene, J gene, CDR3 protein.

v_call: TRBV18
j_call: TRBJ2-7
cdr3_aa: CASSELFLNEQYF

v_call: TRBV5-6
j_call: TRBJ1-6
cdr3_aa: CASSFFIGASSPLHF

v_call: TRBV10-3
j_call: TRBJ2-1
cdr3_aa: CATGLAVYNEQFF

v_call: TRBV28
j_call: TRBJ2-5
cdr3_aa: CASSLGVLAAQETQYF

v_call: TRBV20-1
j_call: TRBJ2-7
cdr3_aa: CSAPRDRGQQYF

v_call: TRBV6-1
j_call: TRBJ1-6
cdr3_aa: CASTRDLVNSPLHF

v_call: TRBV5-5
j_call: TRBJ2-5
cdr3_aa: CASSSHGGEQETQYF

v_call: TRBV7-3
j_call: TRBJ2-3
cdr3_aa: CASSLTPTSGGRDTQYF

v_call: TRBV20-1
j_call: TRBJ2-3
cdr3_aa: CSAPRGGSTDTQYF

v_call: TRBV7-2
j_call: TRBJ2-3
cdr3_aa: CASSLVGSPLGTDTQYF

v_call: TRBV27
j_call: TRBJ2-3
cdr3_aa: CASSLGLAVPTDTQYF

v_call: TRBV5-1
j_call: TRBJ2-3
cdr3_aa: CASSPGMGLAGGDTQYF

v_call: TRBV14
j_call: TRBJ2-1
cdr3_aa: CASSHLGGTYNEQFF

v_call: TRBV6-5
j_call: TRBJ2-7
cdr3_aa: CASSYTGYEQYF

v_call: TRBV7-2
j_call: TRBJ1-1
cdr3_aa: CASSPLAWDTEAFF

v_call: TRBV29-1
j_call: TRBJ1-1
cdr3_aa: CSVVSGRNTEAFF

v_call: TRBV18
j_call: TRBJ2-3
cdr3_aa: CASSHPGQASDTQYF